This T cell receptor (beta chain) derives from a study of T-cell reconstitution after alpha-beta-depleted transplantation in children. Study results and limitations: Most T-cell counts and diversity one year after the transplant came from T cells that were newly produced. About two months after transplant, alpha-beta T cells reportedly came from several hundred expanded graft clones.

The library targeted TCRbeta and was prepared with unique molecular identifiers. A single record per CDR3 protein comes from TCRdb applying MiXCR to the PCR reads. Of 280,000 or so distinct CDR3 sequences listed, 11% are singletons. The CDR3 has 12 amino acids. Trimming shortened V by 6 bases and J by 4 bases, and 12 bases separated the two germline ends. Germline values: CDR1 DFQATT, CDR2 SNEGSKA (reference sequence). In its sample, this clonotype was seen many times. Its antigen is unknown. Sample: peripheral blood, taken 180 days after TCRalphabeta/CD19-depleted stem cell transplant. The receptor's source is a male patient under 10 years old who had a stem cell transplant for chronic granulomatous disease, so the T cells may come from the graft donor. The J gene is TRBJ1-2, the V gene TRBV20-1, with D perhaps TRBD1 (5 bases). CDR3 sequence: CSAHMGGYGYTF. CDR3 in DNA: TGCAGTGCCCACATGGGGGGCTATGGCTACACCTTC.